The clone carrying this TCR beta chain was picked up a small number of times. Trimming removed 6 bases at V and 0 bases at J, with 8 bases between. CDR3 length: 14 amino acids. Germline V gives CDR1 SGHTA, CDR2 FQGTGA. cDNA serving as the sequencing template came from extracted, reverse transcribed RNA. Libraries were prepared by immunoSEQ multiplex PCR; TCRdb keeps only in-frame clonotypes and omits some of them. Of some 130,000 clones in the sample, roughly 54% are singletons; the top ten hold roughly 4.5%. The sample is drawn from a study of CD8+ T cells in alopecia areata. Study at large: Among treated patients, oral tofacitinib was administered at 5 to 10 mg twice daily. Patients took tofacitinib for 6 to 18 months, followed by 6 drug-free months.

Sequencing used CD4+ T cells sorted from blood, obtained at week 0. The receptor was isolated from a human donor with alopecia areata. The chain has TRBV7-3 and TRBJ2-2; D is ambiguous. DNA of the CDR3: TGTGCCAGCAGTTATACACCGAACACCGGGGAGCTGTTTTTT. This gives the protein CASSYTPNTGELFF.